This is a list of T cell receptor beta chains from one sample in a study of T cells after posttransplantation cyclophosphamide. Clones were sequenced by immunoSEQ multiplex PCR, and TCRdb holds only the in-frame ones, with some missing. This table has approximately 15,000 clones, roughly 80% appearing once. The sample consisted of PBMCs, taken 410 to 450 days after allogeneic stem cell transplant with calcineurin inhibitor and methotrexate. Source of these receptors: a male patient aged 25-45 years who received an allogeneic stem cell transplant from an unrelated donor, was CMV-positive, and had acute and chronic GVHD. Some T cells may originate from the graft donor. Both conserved end residues are part of each CDR3. D genes are given only for firm matches. Not every row has a clone size; where given, it reads once, few, many or a size class.

d_gene,abundance,j_gene,v_gene,CDR3nt,CDR3aa
TRBD2,once,TRBJ2-7,TRBV7-9,TGTGCCAGCAGCGGCGGGACTAGCGGGAGGAGCTCCTACGAGCAGTACTTC,CASSGGTSGRSSYEQYF
-,-,TRBJ1-4,TRBV7-9,TGTGCCAGCAGCCTAAATTGGCCGGAGGTAAAACTGTTTTTT,CASSLNWPEVKLFF
-,-,TRBJ2-1,TRBV28,TGTGCCAGCAGTTTATGGGTTGCGGGGTTTTTCAATGAGCAGTTCTTC,CASSLWVAGFFNEQFF
-,-,TRBJ2-5,TRBV30,TGTGCCTGGGGGCCTGACAGGCTCCAAGAGACCCAGTACTTC,CAWGPDRLQETQYF
-,-,TRBJ1-2,TRBV9,TGTGCCAGAGGCGTAGGGGAGGGGTGGGTCTATGGCTACACCTTC,CARGVGEGWVYGYTF
TRBD2,-,TRBJ2-5,TRBV25-1,TGTGCCAGCAGTGAACCCACTAGCGGGGGGGTCCAAGAGACCCAGTACTTC,CASSEPTSGGVQETQYF
TRBD2,-,TRBJ2-7,TRBV5-6,TGTGCCAGCAGGTCACTAGCGGGGGGGGAGGGGCAGTACTTC,CASRSLAGGEGQYF
TRBD1,-,TRBJ1-6,TRBV7-4,TGTGCCAGCAGCCCGACAGGGATGAATTCACCCCTCCACTTT,CASSPTGMNSPLHF
-,few,TRBJ2-3,TRBV9,TGTGCCAGCAGCGGCGACAGTACCACAGATACGCAGTATTTT,CASSGDSTTDTQYF
TRBD1,-,TRBJ1-2,TRBV4-3,TGCGCCAGCAGCCAAGCCTCCGCCGGGACAGGGATTGGCTACACCTTC,CASSQASAGTGIGYTF
TRBD1,-,TRBJ1-2,TRBV7-9,TGTGCCAGCAGCTCCCAGGGGGCCTATAACTATGGCTACACCTTC,CASSSQGAYNYGYTF
-,once,TRBJ2-5,TRBV11-2,TGTGCCAGCAGCTCTTTACAGGTGACGGGAGAGACCCAGTACTTC,CASSSLQVTGETQYF
-,-,TRBJ1-2,TRBV15,TGTGCCACCAGCAGAGTGTTACAGGCCCCTAACTATGGCTACACCTTC,CATSRVLQAPNYGYTF
-,-,TRBJ2-1,TRBV7-9,TGTGCCAGCAGCTTAGGTGCGGGTAACTCCTACAATGAGCAGTTCTTC,CASSLGAGNSYNEQFF
TRBD1,few,TRBJ1-3,TRBV6-6,TGTGCCAGCAGTCGTCAGGGGGAGATTGCTGGAAACACCATATATTTT,CASSRQGEIAGNTIYF
TRBD1,-,TRBJ1-6,TRBV7-9,TGTGCCAGCAGCTTGCGACAGGGGGCTCGTTCACCCCTCCACTTT,CASSLRQGARSPLHF